This T cell receptor (beta chain) was observed in a study of vaccination effects on CD4 cells after COVID-19. Overall study: At 16 days and one week before vaccination, a couple of convalescent patients gave samples.

ViraFEST expansion of antigen-specific CD4+ T cells with viral peptide pools preceded sequencing. Scientists isolated CD4+ T cells after a roughly ten-day culture period ended. From March to December 2020, the person had a SARS-CoV-2 infection that was confirmed by PCR. The CDR3 is made up of 14 amino acids. Trimming removed 6 bases from V and 5 bases from J; junction bases left unmatched: 6. CDR1 and CDR2 (germline): LNHDA, SQIVND (reference sequence). On this clone itself: Its antigen is unknown.

Profiled with immunoSEQ multiplex PCR; TCRdb holds only in-frame clones, not every one. The table has 30,000 to 35,000 clones, 72% seen once; the top ten hold about 29%. V and J are TRBV19 and TRBJ2-7; 11 bases are a match to TRBD1. Sequencing was performed on CD4+ T cells from PBMCs cultured with a peptide pool, taken before COVID-19 vaccination. The origin of this receptor is a human donor who had a prior SARS-CoV-2 infection. This CDR3 is CASRDWDRGNEQYF. In nucleotides, the CDR3 is TGTGCCAGTAGGGACTGGGACAGGGGGAACGAGCAGTACTTC.